These 26 T cell receptor beta chains came from one sample sequenced in a study of blood T cell repertoires in COVID-19. The method was immunoSEQ multiplex PCR; TCRdb's version includes in-frame clones alone and lacks a portion of them. The data show about 180,000 clones, approximately 80% seen once. Sequencing was carried out using peripheral blood. The receptors were gathered from a human donor in a cohort sampled during active COVID-19.

CDR3 amino acids: CASSTGVLTEAFF. The CDR3 DNA sequence: TGTGCCAGCAGCACAGGGGTCCTCACTGAAGCTTTCTTT. The chain uses TRBV7-2 and TRBJ1-1; 7 nucleotides agree with TRBD1. V dropped 5 bases and J dropped 4; count of bases not matched to a gene: 4. Per germline, CDR1 SGHTA and CDR2 FQGNSA. The CDR3 covers 13 residues.

The genes are TRBV9 and TRBJ1-6; no definite D call. CDR3 length equals 14 residues. Germline lookup yields CDR1 SGDLS and CDR2 YYNGEE. Between the trimmed V and J ends, which lost 4 bases and 2 bases, there was a span of 7 bases. The CDR3 DNA reads as TGTGCCAGCAGCCAGAGGCCCTATAATTCACCCCTCCACTTT. It codes for CASSQRPYNSPLHF.

Here the CDR3 reads CASSFRGYSNQPQHF. The CDR3 region has the DNA TGTGCCAGCAGCTTCCGAGGCTATAGCAATCAGCCCCAGCATTTT. The rearrangement joins TRBV5-6 to TRBJ1-5, with D uncertain. V lost 2 bases and J lost 0, with 9 bases in between. CDR1 and CDR2 from the germline V gene are SGHDT and YYEEEE. The CDR3 runs 15 residues. Full variable domain (missing parts from reference TRBV5-6 and TRBJ1-5): DAGVTQSPTHLIKTRGQQVTLRCSPKSGHDTVSWYQQALGQGPQFIFQYYEEEERQRGNFPDRFSGHQFPNYSSELNVNALLLGDSALYLCASSFRGYSNQPQHFGDGTRLSIL.

This chain uses TRBV6-2 or TRBV6-3 with TRBJ1-2; 10 nucleotides agree with TRBD1. After removal of 5 bases from V and 4 bases from J, the junction contained 7 bases not matched to a gene. Germline V gives CDR1 MNHEY, CDR2 SVGEGT. The CDR3 runs to 15 residues. CDR3 sequence reads: CASSRQGAVGYGYTF. CDR3 in DNA: TGTGCCAGCAGTAGACAGGGGGCTGTTGGCTATGGCTACACCTTC.

The CDR3, as DNA: TGTGCCAGCAGCAGAATAACCGGGACAGGGGGTTACGAGCAGTACTTC. It codes for CASSRITGTGGYEQYF. J is TRBJ2-7 and V is TRBV7-8; 11 bases line up with TRBD1. V dropped 5 bases and J dropped 4; count of bases not matched to a gene: 10. The germline CDR1 and CDR2 sequences are SGHVS and FQNEAQ. The CDR3 extends over 16 amino acids. Complete variable domain (other parts from reference TRBV7-8 and TRBJ2-7): GAGVSQSPRYKVAKRGQDVALRCDPISGHVSLFWYQQALGQGPEFLTYFQNEAQLDKSGLPSDRFFAERPEGSVSTLKIQRTQQEDSAVYLCASSRITGTGGYEQYFGPGTRLTVT.

This clone showed up just once. This sequence joins TRBV15 and TRBJ2-3; D is ambiguous. The CDR3 covers 13 residues. V was trimmed by 0 bases and J by 4 bases, leaving 5 bases between them. The V gene's germline CDR1 is LNHNV and CDR2 YYDKDF (reference sequence). The CDR3 sequence is CATSRDLSDTQYF. CDR3 nucleotides: TGTGCCACCAGCAGAGATTTATCAGATACGCAGTATTTT. The entire variable domain, with the rest obtained from reference TRBV15 and TRBJ2-3, is as follows: DAMVIQNPRYQVTQFGKPVTLSCSQTLNHNVMYWYQQKSSQAPKLLFHYYDKDFNNEADTPDNFQSRRPNTSFCFLDIRSPGLGDTAMYLCATSRDLSDTQYFGPGTRLTVL.

V is TRBV7-9 and J is TRBJ1-2; D might be TRBD1 (5 bases). The CDR3 contains 16 residues. Germline values: CDR1 SEHNR, CDR2 FQNEAQ (reference sequence). With 0 bases removed from V and 5 bases from J, the gap between germline ends came to 16 bases. Written as DNA, the CDR3 is TGTGCCAGCAGCTTAGCGTTACAGGACCTACGGTATGGCTACACCTTC. This encodes CASSLALQDLRYGYTF.

The rearrangement links TRBV6-5 to TRBJ2-7, with 8 bases matching TRBD2. CDR3 length: 16 residues. The V and J ends lost 4 bases and 0 bases, in that order; junction bases with no gene match: 8. CDR1 MNHEY and CDR2 SVGAGI come from the germline V gene. In nucleotides, the CDR3 is TGTGCCAGCAGTTCCGGTACCGGGACTAGCTCCTACGAGCAGTACTTC. Protein: CASSSGTGTSSYEQYF.

This chain joins TRBV3-1 (or the pseudogene TRBV3-2) and TRBJ2-7; no clear D gene. The CDR3 has 11 residues. V was pared by 3 bases and J by 6 bases, with 6 bases between. Per the germline V gene, CDR1 is LGHDT and CDR2 is YNNKEL (reference sequence). The chain's CDR3 is CASSQYFEQYF. CDR3 sequence (DNA): TGTGCCAGCAGCCAGTATTTCGAGCAGTACTTC.

The chain uses TRBV5-5 and TRBJ1-2; 7 bases are a match to TRBD1. The CDR3 contains 14 residues. CDR1 and CDR2 from the germline V gene are SGHKS and YYEKEE (reference sequence). V was clipped by 4 bases and J by 2 bases; unmatched bases: 5. The CDR3 DNA is TGTGCCAGCAGCGCCCGACAGGGAAACTATGGCTACACCTTC. As protein: CASSARQGNYGYTF.

This chain connects TRBV7-2 to TRBJ1-1; tentative D call: TRBD1 (5 bases). CDR1 and CDR2 from the germline V gene are SGHTA and FQGNSA. Trimming took 2 bases from V and 1 from J, leaving 11 bases between them. This CDR3 is 15 amino acids long. The CDR3 loop reads CASSLTRGENTEAFF. DNA of the CDR3: TGTGCCAGCAGCTTAACAAGGGGCGAGAACACTGAAGCTTTCTTT. The full variable domain, rest sourced from reference TRBV7-2 and TRBJ1-1, is GAGVSQSPSNKVTEKGKDVELRCDPISGHTALYWYRQSLGQGLEFLIYFQGNSAPDKSGLPSDRFSAERTGGSVSTLTIQRTQQEDSAVYLCASSLTRGENTEAFFGQGTRLTVV.

The rearrangement uses TRBV2 and TRBJ2-7; maybe TRBD1 (6 bases). The CDR3 covers 15 residues. Trimming left V 2 bases short and J 4 bases short, with 15 bases between. Germline V gives CDR1 SNHLY, CDR2 FYNNEI. CDR3 loop: CASSEIIGQRYEQYF. The CDR3 bases are TGTGCCAGCAGTGAAATAATCGGACAGAGATACGAGCAGTACTTC. Full variable domain (rest looked up from reference TRBV2 and TRBJ2-7): EPEVTQTPSHQVTQMGQEVILRCVPISNHLYFYWYRQILGQKVEFLVSFYNNEISEKSEIFDDQFSVERPDGSNFTLKIRSTKLEDSAMYFCASSEIIGQRYEQYFGPGTRLTVT.

This clone was seen a single time. The CDR3 protein is CASSLPREYNEQFF. The CDR3 DNA reads as TGCGCCAGCAGCTTACCGCGGGAGTACAATGAGCAGTTCTTC. This chain links TRBV5-1 with TRBJ2-1; TRBD2 matches 7 bases. CDR3 size: 14 residues. In germline, CDR1 is SGHRS, CDR2 YFSETQ. Trimming removed 2 bases from V and 4 bases from J; junction bases left unmatched: 3.

The chain uses TRBV7-6 and TRBJ2-7; 8 bases agree with TRBD1. This CDR3 contains 18 residues. V dropped 2 bases and J dropped 3; count of bases not matched to a gene: 15. Germline CDR1 and CDR2: SGHVS and FNYEAQ. This chain's CDR3 is CASSLKLGVAGGDYEQYF. For the CDR3, the DNA is TGTGCCAGCAGCTTAAAGTTAGGGGTGGCAGGGGGCGACTACGAGCAGTACTTC.

The chain's CDR3 is CSVEKREGGYEQYF. CDR3 DNA: TGCAGCGTTGAGAAAAGAGAAGGAGGCTACGAGCAGTACTTC. The chain recombines TRBV29-1 with TRBJ2-7; a weak D match, TRBD2 (5 bases). Trimming pared 3 bases from V and 3 bases from J, leaving 15 bases between. This CDR3 is 14 amino acids long. In germline, CDR1 is SQVTM, CDR2 ANQGSEA.

This chain links TRBV5-1 with TRBJ1-1, with TRBD1 identical over 9 bases. Germline trimming cut 1 base from V and 0 bases from J; bases unmatched to any gene: 4. The germline V gene has CDR1 SGHRS and CDR2 YFSETQ. The CDR3 totals 16 residues. The CDR3 sequence: CASSLKGQGLNTEAFF. The CDR3 DNA reads as TGCGCCAGCAGCTTGAAGGGACAGGGCTTGAACACTGAAGCTTTCTTT.

The rearrangement uses TRBV11-2 and TRBJ1-1; D is unresolved. Trimming removed 3 bases from V and 2 bases from J, with 10 bases in between. This CDR3 contains 14 residues. CDR1 is SGHAT and CDR2 is FQNNGV in the germline V gene. CDR3 in amino acids: CASSFNGGNTEAFF. The CDR3, as DNA: TGTGCCAGCAGCTTTAACGGTGGTAACACTGAAGCTTTCTTT. Full variable domain (rest looked up from reference TRBV11-2 and TRBJ1-1): EAGVAQSPRYKIIEKRQSVAFWCNPISGHATLYWYQQILGQGPKLLIQFQNNGVVDDSQLPKDRFSAERLKGVDSTLKIQPAKLEDSAVYLCASSFNGGNTEAFFGQGTRLTVV.

The chain combines TRBV19 with TRBJ2-7; 11 bases fit TRBD2. Germline lookup yields CDR1 LNHDA and CDR2 SQIVND (reference sequence). The CDR3 consists of 17 residues. V trimming: 5 bases; J trimming: 0 bases; junction bases outside the gene matches: 9. CDR3 sequence (DNA): TGTGCCAGTAGTCCTGGACTAGCGGGTTTGAGCTCCTACGAGCAGTACTTC. This translates into CASSPGLAGLSSYEQYF. Looking up the rest from reference TRBV19 and TRBJ2-7 gives the full variable domain: DGGITQSPKYLFRKEGQNVTLSCEQNLNHDAMYWYRQDPGQGLRLIYYSQIVNDFQKGDIAEGYSVSREKKESFPLTVTSAQKNPTAFYLCASSPGLAGLSSYEQYFGPGTRLTVT.

The V and J genes are TRBV5-8 and TRBJ2-5; 12 bases align to TRBD2. Germline V lookup: CDR1 SGHTS, CDR2 YDEGEE. The CDR3 is made up of 15 amino acids. Trimming at V came to 4 bases and at J to 6 bases, leaving 7 bases not matched to a gene. CDR3 bases: TGTGCCAGCAGCCGACTAGCGGGAGTGCAAAAGACCCAGTACTTC. Translating it yields CASSRLAGVQKTQYF.

Only a few counts were recorded for this clone. The chain employs TRBV7-9 and TRBJ1-3; no clear D gene. The V gene's germline CDR1 is SEHNR and CDR2 FQNEAQ (reference sequence). The CDR3 has 12 residues. V gave up 5 bases and J gave up 4 bases, with 6 bases separating them. Here the CDR3 reads CASSQSGNTIYF. The CDR3 DNA follows: TGTGCCAGCAGCCAGTCCGGAAACACCATATATTTT.

The rearrangement joins TRBV6-6 to TRBJ2-3; 8 bases are a match to TRBD2. This CDR3 spans 14 amino acids. Germline CDR1 reads MNHNY; CDR2 reads SVGAGI (reference sequence). V was clipped by 6 bases and J by 4 bases; unmatched bases: 6. The CDR3, as DNA: TGTGCCAGCAGCGGGGGGGGGCCCGCAGATACGCAGTATTTT. Translating it yields CASSGGGPADTQYF.

The rearrangement links TRBV19 to TRBJ2-1, with D possibly matching TRBD1 (6 bases). V lost 9 bases and J 10 bases, leaving 13 bases between the germline ends. Germline lookup yields CDR1 LNHDA and CDR2 SQIVND (reference sequence). This CDR3 comprises 11 residues. The DNA of the CDR3 is TGTGCCAGCAGGGGACCCTGGGAGCAGTTCTTC. It specifies CASRGPWEQFF.

This clone has just a few counts. V is TRBV3-1 (or the pseudogene TRBV3-2) and J is TRBJ2-7, with 8 bases lining up with TRBD1. Germline-derived CDR1 and CDR2 are LGHDT and YNNKEL (reference sequence). J lost 8 bases, V lost 4 bases, and 4 bases had no gene match. The CDR3 has 12 amino acids. In nucleotides, the CDR3 is TGTGCCAGCAGCCTTTCAGGGGGCCAGCAGTACTTC. Amino acid sequence: CASSLSGGQQYF.

This clone was detected once. This chain joins TRBV7-3 and TRBJ2-2; TRBD1 agrees at 7 bases. This CDR3 has 16 amino acids. From germline, CDR1 is SGHTA and CDR2 FQGTGA. The J segment lost 4 bases and the V segment lost 5 bases, leaving 10 bases of the junction unmatched. The CDR3 sequence is CASSPLTTGLTGELFF. DNA for the CDR3: TGTGCCAGCAGCCCTCTCACGACAGGGCTCACCGGGGAGCTGTTTTTT.

The CDR3 DNA reads as TGTGCCAGCTTAGCGGAGTATGGCTACACCTTC. This codes for CASLAEYGYTF. The chain combines TRBV21-1 with TRBJ1-2. TRBV21-1 is flagged as a pseudogene. The CDR3 contains 11 residues.

The chain joins TRBV3-1 (or the pseudogene TRBV3-2) to TRBJ2-2; the match to TRBD2 covers 9 bases. The length of the CDR3 is 16 residues. CDR1 and CDR2 from the germline V gene are LGHDT and YNNKEL (reference sequence). Germline trimming cut 1 base from V and 5 bases from J; bases unmatched to any gene: 5. The CDR3 nucleotides are TGTGCCAGCAGCCAAGTCTTACTAGCGGGTACCGGGGAGCTGTTTTTT. Its protein is CASSQVLLAGTGELFF.